The 5 T cell receptor beta chains presented below share a single source sample, sequenced in a study of blood T cell repertoires in COVID-19. Generated by immunoSEQ multiplex PCR, the TCRdb table keeps only in-frame clones and is missing some. The table has 100,000 to 150,000 clones, around 83% seen once. Sequencing was performed on peripheral blood. Receptors originate from a man aged 40-49 years with active or convalescent COVID-19.

J is TRBJ2-2 and V is TRBV18; 9 bases are a match to TRBD1. The J segment lost 4 bases and the V segment lost 0 bases, leaving 6 bases of the junction unmatched. In germline, CDR1 is KGHSH, CDR2 LQKENI. This CDR3 has 17 amino acids. CDR3 bases: TGTGCCAGCTCACCACCGATGGGACAGGGATTCACCGGGGAGCTGTTTTTT. This gives the protein CASSPPMGQGFTGELFF.

The chain recombines TRBV5-6 with TRBJ2-7; 10 bases fit TRBD2. Germline loops: CDR1 SGHDT, CDR2 YYEEEE. The CDR3 runs to 15 residues. After removal of 0 bases from V and 2 bases from J, the junction contained 2 bases not matched to a gene. The CDR3 DNA is TGTGCCAGCAGCTTGGTCAGCGGGGGGGCCTACGAGCAGTACTTC. This encodes CASSLVSGGAYEQYF.

The gene calls are TRBV12-3 or TRBV12-4 and TRBJ2-7; a weak D match, TRBD2 (5 bases). The V end lost 4 bases, the J end lost 10 bases, and 14 bases lay between the germline ends. The CDR3 totals 12 residues. CDR3 sequence: CASSSKGVTQYF. In nucleotides, the CDR3 is TGTGCCAGCAGTTCTAAGGGAGTTACTCAGTACTTC.

This clone is a singleton in its sample. The chain carries TRBV4-3 and TRBJ2-7, with 9 bases lining up with TRBD2. Trimming at V came to 1 base and at J to 4 bases, leaving 2 bases not matched to a gene. CDR3 size: 14 residues. CDR1 LGHNA and CDR2 YSLEER come from the germline V gene. The CDR3: CASSQGTSGYEQYF. DNA of the CDR3: TGCGCCAGCAGCCAAGGCACTAGCGGGTACGAGCAGTACTTC.

V gene TRBV30 combines with J gene TRBJ1-6; TRBD1 matches at 7 bases. Germline trimming cut 8 bases from V and 10 bases from J; bases unmatched to any gene: 8. The CDR3 runs to 12 residues. Germline values: CDR1 GTSNPN, CDR2 SVGIG (reference sequence). In DNA, the CDR3 is TGTGCCGGAAGACAGGGAAACTCACCCCTCCACTTT. Encoded protein: CAGRQGNSPLHF.